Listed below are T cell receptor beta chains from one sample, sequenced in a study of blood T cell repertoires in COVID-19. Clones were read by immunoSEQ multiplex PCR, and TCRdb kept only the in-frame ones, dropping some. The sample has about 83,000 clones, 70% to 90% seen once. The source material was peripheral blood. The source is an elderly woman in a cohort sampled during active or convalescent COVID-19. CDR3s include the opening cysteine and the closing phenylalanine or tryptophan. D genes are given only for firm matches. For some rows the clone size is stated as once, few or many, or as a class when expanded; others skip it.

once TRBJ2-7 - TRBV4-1 CASSQGMVTSVYEQYF TGCGCCAGCAGCCAAGGTATGGTGACTAGTGTCTACGAGCAGTACTTC
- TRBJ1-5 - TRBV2 CASGADSNQPQHF TGTGCCAGCGGCGCGGATAGCAATCAGCCCCAGCATTTT
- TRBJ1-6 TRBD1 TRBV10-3 CAIRVGQGAGSPLHF TGTGCCATCAGAGTCGGACAGGGGGCAGGGTCACCCCTCCACTTT
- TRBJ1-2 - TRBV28 CASSPQGIYGYTF TGTGCCAGCAGTCCGCAGGGAATCTATGGCTACACCTTC
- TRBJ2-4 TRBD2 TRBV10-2 CASSHPGLAGGVAKNIQYF TGCGCCAGCAGCCACCCGGGACTAGCGGGAGGGGTGGCCAAAAACATTCAGTACTTC
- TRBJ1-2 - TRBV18 CASSAGGTSYGYTF TGTGCCAGCTCCGCCGGGGGGACTTCCTATGGCTACACCTTC
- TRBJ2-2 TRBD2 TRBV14 CASSRVNSGTGELFF TGTGCCAGCAGCCGCGTTAATAGCGGGACCGGGGAGCTGTTTTTT
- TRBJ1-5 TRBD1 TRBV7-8 CASSFLGTGVGVNQPQHF TGTGCCAGCAGCTTTTTAGGGACAGGGGTCGGAGTCAATCAGCCCCAGCATTTT
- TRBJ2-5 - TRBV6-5 CASSYSELLETQYF TGTGCCAGCAGTTACTCTGAGCTATTGGAGACCCAGTACTTC
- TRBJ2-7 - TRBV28 CASSLQDEQYF TGTGCCAGCAGTCTGCAGGACGAGCAGTACTTC
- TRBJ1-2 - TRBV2 CASEDRPSPYGYTF TGTGCCAGCGAAGACAGACCGTCACCTTATGGCTACACCTTC
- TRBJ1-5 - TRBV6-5 CAVRVGSGNQPQHF TGTGCCGTCAGGGTTGGGTCGGGCAATCAGCCCCAGCATTTT
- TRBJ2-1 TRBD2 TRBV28 CASIQLAGGVNEQFF TGTGCCAGCATCCAACTAGCGGGGGGGGTCAATGAGCAGTTCTTC
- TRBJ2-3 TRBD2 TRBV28 CASSPRLAGVDTQYF TGTGCCAGCAGTCCCCGACTAGCGGGAGTAGATACGCAGTATTTT
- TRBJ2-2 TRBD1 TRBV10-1 CASRNRGSGELFF TGCGCCAGCAGAAACAGGGGTTCCGGGGAGCTGTTTTTT
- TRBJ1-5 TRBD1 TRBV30 CAWSQGGQPQHF TGTGCCTGGAGCCAGGGGGGACAGCCCCAGCATTTT
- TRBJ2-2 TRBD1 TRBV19 CASVGQGVTGELFF TGTGCCAGCGTGGGACAGGGCGTCACCGGGGAGCTGTTTTTT
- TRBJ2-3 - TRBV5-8 CASSLVGTDTQYF TGTGCCAGCAGCTTGGTCGGCACAGATACGCAGTATTTT
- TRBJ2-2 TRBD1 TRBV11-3 CASSPRTGTGELFF TGTGCCAGCAGCCCGCGGACAGGAACCGGGGAGCTGTTTTTT
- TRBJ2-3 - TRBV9 CASSPTPGGLRDTQYF TGTGCCAGCAGCCCCACCCCCGGCGGGCTCCGAGATACGCAGTATTTT
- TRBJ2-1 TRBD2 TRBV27 CASSQLAGVGEQFF TGTGCCAGCAGTCAACTAGCGGGAGTGGGTGAGCAGTTCTTC
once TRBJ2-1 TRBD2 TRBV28 CASSSLAGVTSEQFF TGTGCCAGCAGTTCGCTAGCGGGAGTGACCAGTGAGCAGTTCTTC
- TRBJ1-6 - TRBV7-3 CASSASTGSPLHF TGTGCCAGCAGCGCCAGCACAGGTTCACCCCTCCACTTT
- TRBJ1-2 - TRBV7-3 CASSPLPGFDYGYTF TGTGCCAGCAGCCCCTTACCGGGGTTCGACTATGGCTACACCTTC
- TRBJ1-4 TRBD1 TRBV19 CASRETGILREKLFF TGTGCCAGTAGGGAGACAGGGATTCTACGCGAAAAACTGTTTTTT
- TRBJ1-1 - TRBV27 CASSSRGRDTEAFF TGTGCCAGCAGTTCTCGAGGGAGAGACACTGAAGCTTTCTTT